The rows below give T cell receptor beta chains drawn from one sample of a study of regulatory T cells in long-lasting Graves disease. One entry per CDR3 protein results from TCRdb running MiXCR on the multiplex PCR reads. The sample yields roughly 500,000 distinct CDR3 sequences, roughly 22% seen once. The sample consisted of peripheral blood mononuclear cells (PBMCs), taken when the disease was refractory, from a patient treated with antithyroid drugs. The origin of the receptors is a female donor with Graves disease. The CDR3 runs from the conserved cysteine through the conserved F or W.

>TRBV5-1|TRBJ2-3
CASSWLPSGGAEDTQYF
>TRBV7-2|TRBJ2-6
CASSLRGIGANVLTF
>TRBV28|TRBJ2-7
CASSFGGRATYEQYF
>TRBV6-1|TRBJ1-2
CASLPGQGRFRYTF
>TRBV3-1|TRBJ2-2
CASSQLAGGTGELFF
>TRBV12-3/TRBV12-4|TRBJ2-5
CASSSRGLEVETQYF
>TRBV10-3|TRBJ1-3
CAATGTGGNGGNTIYF
>TRBV30|TRBJ1-6
CAWSVRRDGSPLHF
>TRBV20-1|TRBJ1-1
CSAPGVGRGTEAFF
>TRBV18|TRBJ2-4
CASSQIGTVKNIQYF
>TRBV28|TRBJ1-2
CASSSLEGGYTF
>TRBV30|TRBJ2-7
CAWSAKVRSSYEQYF
>TRBV12-3/TRBV12-4|TRBJ1-2
CASSRLGVAIGYGYTF
>TRBV29-1|TRBJ1-1
CSVSGQLDTEAFF
>TRBV4-2|TRBJ1-2
CASSQDRTGLFYGYTF
>TRBV12-3/TRBV12-4|TRBJ1-6
CATRGSYNSPLHF
>TRBV28|TRBJ2-5
CASSPWDRGGRETQYF
>TRBV15|TRBJ1-3
CATSTNRGHLYF
>TRBV7-2|TRBJ2-6
CASSPPSSGANVLTF
>TRBV30|TRBJ2-4
CAWSGGSGTIQYF
>TRBV3-1|TRBJ1-5
CASSPTGESNQPQHF
>TRBV6-2/TRBV6-3|TRBJ2-1
CASRRDLNNEQFF
>TRBV28|TRBJ2-7
CASTRPGAGYEQYF
>TRBV28|TRBJ1-3
CASSFPLGIDVSGNTIYF
>TRBV3-1|TRBJ1-5
CASSQDAGRNQPQHF
>TRBV9|TRBJ1-1
CASSVGTAYTEAFF
>TRBV12-3/TRBV12-4|TRBJ1-5
CASSADRGIWQPQHF
>TRBV12-3/TRBV12-4|TRBJ2-7
CASSLGGREIYEQYF
>TRBV20-1|TRBJ2-2
CSARGRGRPGELFF
>TRBV6-5|TRBJ1-1
CASSYSRGEAFF
>TRBV7-6|TRBJ1-3
CASSLVASTSGNTIYF
>TRBV9|TRBJ1-5
CASSASNSNQPQHF
>TRBV10-3|TRBJ2-2
CAINPGQGNTGELFF
>TRBV20-1|TRBJ2-1
CSARDHSGRAEEQFF